This entry features one T cell receptor beta chain sequence. The antigen is undetermined. These data belong to a study of cytomegalovirus exposure and HLA in healthy donors. Study-level results: Sequences of the TCR beta chain were said to predict the HLA-A and HLA-B alleles of most subjects accurately.

J lost 4 bases, V lost 0 bases, and 13 bases had no gene match. There are 19 residues in the CDR3. Looked up from germline, CDR1 is SGHTA and CDR2 is FQGNSA. The PCR used 60 Vbeta and 13 Jbeta primers. Sequenced by immunoSEQ multiplex PCR; TCRdb stores in-frame clones only, minus some. This repertoire includes under 250,000 clones. The chain uses TRBV7-2 and TRBJ2-5, with 11 bases that match TRBD2. This receptor was identified in a girl between 2 and 10 years old in good health and CMV-seropositive. The specimen was PBMCs. The CDR3 is CASSLAVLAGGPGRETQYF. The CDR3 nucleotides are TGTGCCAGCAGCTTAGCGGTTCTAGCGGGAGGCCCAGGGAGAGAGACCCAGTACTTC.